Listed below are T cell receptor beta chains from one sample, sequenced in a study of T cell responses to AZD1222 COVID-19 vaccine. The repertoire was sequenced with immunoSEQ multiplex PCR; TCRdb's copy has only in-frame clones and lacks some. The sample records 140,000 to 150,000 clones, more than 85% being singletons. The sequenced sample was peripheral blood, obtained after recovery from COVID-19. The receptors stem from an adult who had recovered from COVID-19. The CDR3 runs from the conserved cysteine through the conserved F or W. A D gene is named only where the DNA matches it firmly. Rows may omit the clone size; those that give it use once, few, many or a size class.

D gene,V gene,CDR3 length,clone size,J gene,CDR3 protein,CDR3 DNA
TRBD1,TRBV19,15,-,TRBJ2-7,CASSIAGTGIYEQYF,TGTGCCAGTAGTATAGCAGGGACAGGGATCTACGAGCAGTACTTC
-,TRBV7-9,15,-,TRBJ1-2,CASSLVVHSEMGYTF,TGTGCCAGCAGCTTAGTAGTCCACTCCGAGATGGGCTACACCTTC
-,TRBV9,16,-,TRBJ1-3,CASSVAGRSSGNTIYF,TGTGCCAGCAGCGTAGCTGGCAGGAGCTCTGGAAACACCATATATTTT
-,TRBV6-5,13,-,TRBJ1-1,CASSYRGSTEAFF,TGTGCCAGCAGTTATCGGGGTTCCACTGAAGCTTTCTTT
-,TRBV7-8,17,-,TRBJ1-3,CASSLARDTLSGNTIYF,TGTGCCAGCAGCTTAGCGCGGGACACCCTCTCTGGAAACACCATATATTTT
TRBD1,TRBV29-1,11,-,TRBJ1-1,CSVGQGTEAFF,TGCAGCGTTGGACAGGGGACTGAAGCTTTCTTT
TRBD2,TRBV9,18,-,TRBJ2-2,CASSVVLGLAGNTGELFF,TGTGCCAGCAGCGTAGTACTAGGTCTAGCGGGTAACACCGGGGAGCTGTTTTTT
TRBD1,TRBV9,15,once,TRBJ2-7,CASSVGGQGTHEQYF,TGTGCCAGCAGCGTAGGAGGACAGGGGACCCACGAGCAGTACTTC
-,TRBV5-6,18,-,TRBJ2-3,CASSWRGTRTLPTDTQYF,TGTGCCAGCAGCTGGAGGGGGACTCGAACCCTACCTACAGATACGCAGTATTTT
-,TRBV10-3,12,-,TRBJ1-1,CAISEGDTEAFF,TGTGCCATCAGTGAGGGGGACACTGAAGCTTTCTTT
TRBD2,TRBV13,18,-,TRBJ2-1,CASSLGLAGVGSYNEQFF,TGTGCCAGCAGCTTGGGACTAGCGGGAGTGGGGTCCTACAATGAGCAGTTCTTC
-,TRBV28,15,few,TRBJ2-5,CASRSSLVGEETQYF,TGTGCCAGCAGGTCCAGCTTGGTCGGGGAAGAGACCCAGTACTTC
-,TRBV10-3,16,-,TRBJ2-3,CAISESNPASTDTQYF,TGTGCCATCAGTGAGTCGAACCCCGCTAGCACAGATACGCAGTATTTT
-,TRBV28,13,-,TRBJ2-3,CASQQASTDTQYF,TGTGCCAGCCAACAGGCTAGCACAGATACGCAGTATTTT
TRBD1,TRBV7-2,18,-,TRBJ2-7,CASSLRRTGGPLSYEQYF,TGTGCCAGCAGCTTACGGCGAACAGGGGGCCCTCTCTCCTACGAGCAGTACTTC
TRBD1,TRBV29-1,14,-,TRBJ2-7,CSVGDRGASYEQYF,TGCAGCGTAGGGGACAGGGGAGCTTCCTACGAGCAGTACTTC
-,TRBV7-2,14,-,TRBJ2-7,CASSLARSSYEQYF,TGTGCCAGCAGCTTAGCGAGGAGCTCCTACGAGCAGTACTTC
-,TRBV28,13,once,TRBJ2-7,CASSLRQSYEQYF,TGTGCCAGCAGTTTACGGCAGTCCTACGAGCAGTACTTC
-,TRBV5-1,16,-,TRBJ1-6,CASSLMAESYNSPLHF,TGCGCCAGCAGCTTGATGGCAGAGAGCTATAATTCACCCCTCCACTTT
-,TRBV6-5,15,-,TRBJ2-3,CASMDNQAYTDTQYF,TGTGCCAGCATGGACAACCAGGCCTACACAGATACGCAGTATTTT
-,TRBV5-1,15,-,TRBJ1-1,CASSLSPRPNTEAFF,TGCGCCAGCAGCTTGTCTCCGAGACCTAACACTGAAGCTTTCTTT
-,TRBV28,14,-,TRBJ2-7,CASSLRQESYEQYF,TGTGCCAGCAGTTTAAGACAGGAGTCCTACGAGCAGTACTTC
-,TRBV5-1,17,once,TRBJ2-7,CASSLFGFGGSSTEQYF,TGCGCCAGCAGCTTGTTCGGGTTTGGAGGCTCCAGTACCGAGCAGTACTTC
-,TRBV9,13,-,TRBJ2-7,CASSVGSSYEQYF,TGTGCCAGCAGCGTCGGGAGTTCCTACGAGCAGTACTTC
-,TRBV5-1,15,-,TRBJ1-1,CASSLAGTGNTEAFF,TGCGCCAGCAGCTTGGCGGGGACGGGGAACACTGAAGCTTTCTTT
-,TRBV9,14,-,TRBJ1-1,CASSAHTVNTEAFF,TGTGCCAGCAGCGCCCATACAGTGAACACTGAAGCTTTCTTT
TRBD2,TRBV4-1,17,-,TRBJ2-1,CASSLGGGSGRVNEQFF,TGCGCCAGCAGCCTGGGAGGGGGTAGCGGGAGGGTGAATGAGCAGTTCTTC
TRBD1,TRBV3-1/TRBV3-2,15,once,TRBJ1-5,CASSQDVTGVQPQHF,TGTGCCAGCAGCCAAGACGTTACAGGGGTTCAGCCCCAGCATTTT
TRBD1,TRBV28,16,-,TRBJ2-7,CASSPPTGLSGREQYF,TGTGCCAGCAGCCCCCCGACAGGGCTCTCTGGCCGGGAGCAGTACTTC
-,TRBV29-1,12,-,TRBJ1-2,CSGLTLNYGYTF,TGCAGCGGCCTGACACTGAACTATGGCTACACCTTC
-,TRBV7-3,13,-,TRBJ2-5,CASSQRLEETQYF,TGTGCCAGCAGCCAACGACTAGAAGAGACCCAGTACTTC
TRBD2,TRBV3-1/TRBV3-2,17,-,TRBJ2-1,CASSPRVGTSGDNEQFF,TGTGCCAGCAGCCCCAGGGTTGGGACTAGCGGGGATAATGAGCAGTTCTTC
TRBD2,TRBV27,15,-,TRBJ2-7,CASSLMGEGSYEQYF,TGTGCCAGCAGTTTAATGGGGGAGGGGTCCTACGAGCAGTACTTC
TRBD2,TRBV5-8,17,-,TRBJ2-7,CASSFTGREHWTYEQYF,TGTGCCAGCAGCTTTACTGGGCGGGAGCATTGGACCTACGAGCAGTACTTC
-,TRBV5-1,15,-,TRBJ2-5,CASSLVGSEQETQYF,TGCGCCAGCAGCTTGGTAGGGTCGGAACAAGAGACCCAGTACTTC
TRBD2,TRBV3-1/TRBV3-2,17,-,TRBJ2-1,CASSPFRAGAVNNEQFF,TGTGCCAGCAGCCCCTTTCGAGCGGGAGCTGTAAACAATGAGCAGTTCTTC